This record covers a single T cell receptor beta chain. Its target is unknown. The sample is drawn from a study of T cell responses to AZD1222 COVID-19 vaccine. Findings of the study overall: Just a handful of AZD1222 recipients tested seropositive at baseline.

Trimming removed 0 bases at V and 5 bases at J, with 20 bases between. Germline CDR1 reads LGHDT; CDR2 reads YNNKEL (reference sequence). The CDR3 length is 17 residues. Profiled with immunoSEQ multiplex PCR; TCRdb holds only in-frame clones, not every one. This sample has 85,000 to 130,000 clones, with around nine tenths found just once. The specimen was peripheral blood, collected on day 0 of AZD1222 vaccination. The clonotype originates from an adult in good health. This chain uses TRBV3-1 (or the pseudogene TRBV3-2) with TRBJ2-7; a possible D gene is TRBD2 (7 bases). The CDR3 nucleotides are TGTGCCAGCAGCCAAGAAGGTGGATGGGGGGGGCGGAACGAGCAGTACTTC. Translation: CASSQEGGWGGRNEQYF.